This T cell receptor beta chain was identified during a study of cytomegalovirus exposure and HLA in healthy donors. The repertoire was sequenced with immunoSEQ multiplex PCR; TCRdb's copy has only in-frame clones and lacks some. The sample carries around 60,000 clones, 80% to 95% recorded once. The germline V and J ends were trimmed by 3 bases and 2 bases, with 11 bases remaining between them. There are 15 residues in the CDR3. CDR1 is SNHLY, CDR2 FYNNEI, per germline. Specimen: PBMCs. The rearrangement joins TRBV2 to TRBJ2-1; weak D call: TRBD1 (6 bases). The source of this sequence is a man in his late teens or twenties in good health and CMV-seronegative. The CDR3 is CASSDPGQTYNEQFF. As DNA, the CDR3 is TGTGCCAGCAGTGACCCGGGACAAACCTACAATGAGCAGTTCTTC.